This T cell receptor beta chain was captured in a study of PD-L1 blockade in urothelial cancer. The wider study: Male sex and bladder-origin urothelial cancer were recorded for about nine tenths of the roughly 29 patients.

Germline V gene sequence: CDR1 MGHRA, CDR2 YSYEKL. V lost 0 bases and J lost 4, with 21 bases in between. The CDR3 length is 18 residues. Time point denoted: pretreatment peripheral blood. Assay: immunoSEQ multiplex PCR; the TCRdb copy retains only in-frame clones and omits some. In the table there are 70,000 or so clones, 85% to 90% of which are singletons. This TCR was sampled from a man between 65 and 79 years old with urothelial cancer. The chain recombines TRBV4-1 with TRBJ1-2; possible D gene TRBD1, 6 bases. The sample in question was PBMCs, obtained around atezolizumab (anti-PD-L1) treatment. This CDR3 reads CASSQDSLAPTGTYGYTF. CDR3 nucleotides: TGCGCCAGCAGCCAAGATTCTCTAGCCCCTACAGGGACCTATGGCTACACCTTC.